Listed here is a single T cell receptor beta chain. This record belongs to a study of blood T cells in healthy people across ages. V lost 0 bases and J lost 7; bases outside the gene matches: 8. The CDR3 covers 17 residues. Germline V CDR1 and CDR2: SNHLY, FYNNEI. Sample-barcoded 5' priming and a J-beta primer mix drove a second PCR of roughly 7 to 11 cycles. A single record per CDR3 protein comes from TCRdb applying MiXCR to the 5' RACE reads. The table lists over 950,000 distinct CDR3 sequences, more than 30% of them singletons. Healthy Caucasian individuals from Russia aged about 6 to 90 served as donors.

The clonotype was recovered from a man aged 18 to 30 in good health. The chain joins TRBV2 to TRBJ1-6; TRBD1 agrees at 8 bases. The sequenced sample was blood. The CDR3 coding sequence is TGTGCCAGCAGTGAAGCCGGAACAGGGGGACTCAATTCACCCCTCCACTTT. It codes for CASSEAGTGGLNSPLHF.